These 8 T cell receptor beta chains were all obtained from the same sample, sequenced in a study of T cell repertoires in cytomegalovirus infection. TCRdb redid the calling of the reads with MiXCR, one entry per CDR3 protein. This repertoire shows about 130,000 distinct CDR3 sequences, about 24% found once; its top ten account for approximately 35%. Their target antigens are unknown. Sequencing was carried out using PBMCs, sequenced either directly or after in vitro stimulation (not recorded which). The receptors shown here come from a human donor in good health (CMV status not recorded). Some clones in this sample may be carry-over from other donors' samples.

This clonotype appeared a few times. The chain has TRBV2 and TRBJ1-2, with D possibly being TRBD1 (6 bases). CDR1 and CDR2 (germline): SNHLY, FYNNEI. CDR3 length: 13 residues. V lost 5 bases, J lost 8 bases, and 15 bases lay in between. In DNA, the CDR3 is TGTGCCAGCAGTTATGACAGGAGGGAGGGCTACACCTTC. Encoded protein: CASSYDRREGYTF.

This rearrangement joins TRBV2 to TRBJ1-1; D might be TRBD1 (6 bases). Germline CDR1 is SNHLY and CDR2 is FYNNEI. The CDR3 totals 14 residues. V lost 6 bases, J lost 6 bases, and 17 bases lay in between. As DNA, the CDR3 is TGTGCCAGCAGGCCTGGGGGCGCGAGGCCTGAAGCTTTCTTT. Its translation is CASRPGGARPEAFF.

In this sample, this clonotype turned up a few times. The rearrangement uses TRBV18 and TRBJ1-1, with unresolved D. Deletions cut 0 bases from V and 0 bases from J, with 11 bases between. From germline, CDR1 is KGHSH and CDR2 LQKENI. There are 16 residues in the CDR3. The CDR3 reads CASSPPNSQLNTEAFF. The DNA of the CDR3 is TGTGCCAGCTCACCACCGAATTCACAGCTGAACACTGAAGCTTTCTTT. Full variable domain (missing parts from reference TRBV18 and TRBJ1-1): NAGVMQNPRHLVRRRGQEARLRCSPMKGHSHVYWYRQLPEEGLKFMVYLQKENIIDESGMPKERFSAEFPKEGPSILRIQQVVRGDSAAYFCASSPPNSQLNTEAFFGQGTRLTVV.

Only one count was recorded for this clonotype. This chain joins TRBV29-1 and TRBJ2-1; a possible D gene is TRBD2 (5 bases). The CDR3 consists of 13 residues. V lost 2 bases and J 7 bases, leaving 12 bases between the germline ends. Germline loops: CDR1 SQVTM, CDR2 ANQGSEA. The CDR3: CSVETSLRNEQFF. CDR3 in DNA: TGCAGCGTTGAAACTAGTCTTCGGAATGAGCAGTTCTTC.

This clonotype was seen ten or more times. The V and J genes are TRBV7-9 and TRBJ2-3; 12 bases map to TRBD2. CDR3 length: 18 residues. From germline, CDR1 is SEHNR and CDR2 FQNEAQ (reference sequence). Trimming at V came to 4 bases and at J to 5 bases, leaving 13 bases not matched to a gene. DNA for the CDR3: TGTGCCAGCAGCTCAAAGATCCGACTAGCGGGAGTGCAAGATACGCAGTATTTT. Its protein is CASSSKIRLAGVQDTQYF.

The chain combines TRBV2 with TRBJ2-5; D ambiguous. CDR1 and CDR2 from the germline V gene are SNHLY and FYNNEI. The V and J ends lost 3 bases and 3 bases respectively, with 8 bases between them. The CDR3 is 13 amino acids. Here the CDR3 DNA reads TGTGCCAGCAGTGAGACGGCTGAAGAGACCCAGTACTTC. Its translation: CASSETAEETQYF. Based on the CDR3 plus reference TRBV2 and TRBJ2-5, the full variable domain is EPEVTQTPSHQVTQMGQEVILRCVPISNHLYFYWYRQILGQKVEFLVSFYNNEISEKSEIFDDQFSVERPDGSNFTLKIRSTKLEDSAMYFCASSETAEETQYFGPGTRLLVL.

This clonotype was counted once. The J gene is TRBJ2-5, the V gene TRBV29-1, with TRBD2 as a possible D gene (5 bases). V was trimmed by 0 bases and J by 0 bases, leaving 5 bases between them. The CDR3 extends over 13 amino acids. Germline V CDR1 and CDR2: SQVTM, ANQGSEA. CDR3 nucleotides: TGCAGCGTTGAAGATAGCGACCAAGAGACCCAGTACTTC. It is translated as CSVEDSDQETQYF.

This clonotype was observed a handful of times. V usage is TRBV7-2 and J usage is TRBJ2-4, with no clear D. CDR3 length: 15 residues. The V end lost 5 bases, the J end lost 5 bases, and 16 bases lay between the germline ends. Germline V gene lookup returns CDR1 SGHTA and CDR2 FQGNSA. The CDR3 DNA sequence: TGTGCCAGCAGCCCAGTACGCGGCGCCGAAAACATTCAGTACTTC. It yields the protein CASSPVRGAENIQYF.